This T cell receptor (beta chain) was sequenced during a study of blood T cell repertoires in COVID-19. Turning to the study itself: Some COVID-19 samples were acute and others convalescent; all came from the United States, Italy and Spain.

Germline lookup yields CDR1 SNHLY and CDR2 FYNNEI. CDR3 size: 14 residues. Trimming pared 6 bases from V and 0 bases from J, leaving 9 bases between. In the authors' methods: Reference gene primer amplification yielded estimated nucleated cell counts. The assay was immunoSEQ multiplex PCR, and TCRdb's table has in-frame clones only and misses some. D and trimming were read from the DNA, whereas the V and J calls and clone size are those reported in that table. The sample shows around 71,000 clones, around 83% of them seen only once. The chain has TRBV2 and TRBJ2-1, with D maybe TRBD1 (5 bases). Sequencing was done on a sample of peripheral blood. This receptor was identified in a man in his 70s with acute or convalescent COVID-19. The CDR3 nucleotides are TGTGCCAGCAGAGGGGAAAGCTCCTACAATGAGCAGTTCTTC. Its translation is CASRGESSYNEQFF.